This section outlines one T cell receptor beta chain sequence together with its context. Antigen specificity is unknown. A much larger clone differs from this one at a single base, so this may be a read error. This CDR3 region has 15 residues. Germline V gene data show CDR1 as MNHEY and CDR2 as SVGAGI. PCR was performed a second time for about 7 to 11 cycles using a sample-barcoded 5' primer and a J-beta primer mix. Each cDNA molecule carried a tag from a template-switch adaptor that contained 12 random nucleotides. Using its own MiXCR run on the 5' RACE reads, TCRdb lists one record per CDR3 protein. The sample shows 550,000 to 600,000 distinct CDR3 sequences, around 48% of them seen only once. The data belong to a study of blood T cells in healthy people across ages. Study information: Per two T cells, template switching captured roughly one barcoded beta molecule. Study findings and constraints: Per-million-T-cell TCR beta diversity fell roughly linearly with age. TCR beta diversity correlated strongly with naive T cell percentage.

The chain employs TRBV6-5 and TRBJ2-1; TRBD2 agrees at 11 bases. The sample comprised blood. The clonotype comes from a man at least 80 years old in good health. CDR3: CACSPGTSGNNEQFF. The CDR3 bases are TGTGCCTGCAGTCCCGGGACTAGCGGTAACAATGAGCAGTTCTTC.